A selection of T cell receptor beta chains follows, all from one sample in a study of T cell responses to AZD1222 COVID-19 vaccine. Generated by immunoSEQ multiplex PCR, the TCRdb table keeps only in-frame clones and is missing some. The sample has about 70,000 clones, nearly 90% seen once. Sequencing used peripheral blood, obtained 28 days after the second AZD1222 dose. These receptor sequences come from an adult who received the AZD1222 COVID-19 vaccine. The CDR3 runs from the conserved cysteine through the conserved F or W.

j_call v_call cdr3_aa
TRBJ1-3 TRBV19 CASSTGQGYGGSGNTIYF
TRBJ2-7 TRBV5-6 CASSLIGLATYEQYF
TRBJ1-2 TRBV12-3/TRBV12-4 CASSRDSDGYTF
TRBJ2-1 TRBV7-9 CASSLAGVGYQIYNEQFF
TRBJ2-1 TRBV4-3 CASSQEVRTRVDNEQFF
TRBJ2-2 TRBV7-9 CASSPGLAGGNTGELFF
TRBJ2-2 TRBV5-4 CASNPGLIANTGELFF
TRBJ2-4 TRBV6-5 CASSYSQGVAKNIQYF
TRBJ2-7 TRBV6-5 CASTHPAGSYEQYF
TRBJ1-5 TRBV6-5 CASSPLEHNQPQHF
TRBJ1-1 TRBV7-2 CASSSQGGHTEAFF
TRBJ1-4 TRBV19 CASTKGATGSEKLFF
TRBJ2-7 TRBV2 CASSGGFGGSYEQYF
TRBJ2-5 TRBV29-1 CSFRFQETQYF
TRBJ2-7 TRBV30 CAWSRDSYEQYF
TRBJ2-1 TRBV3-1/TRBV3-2 CASSAVPPEQFF
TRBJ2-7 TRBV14 CASNQRGSWGDEQYF
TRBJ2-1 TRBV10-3 CAISETRLDRARYNEQFF
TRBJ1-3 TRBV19 CASSTGSLHYSGNTIYF
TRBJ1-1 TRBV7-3 CASSLTHKTTEAFF
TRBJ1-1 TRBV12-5 CASGRHRGEAFF
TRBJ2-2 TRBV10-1 CASSEAGEGSGELFF
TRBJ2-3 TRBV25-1 CASSEYRLETDTQYF
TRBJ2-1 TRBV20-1 CSGDGYNEQFF
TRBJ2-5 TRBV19 CASTPGDRGPLETQYF
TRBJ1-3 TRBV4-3 CASSQGGNSGNTIYF
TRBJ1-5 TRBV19 CATQQEYSNQPQHF
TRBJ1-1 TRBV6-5 CASITTAGTSEAFF
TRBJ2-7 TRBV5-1 CASSRTTAGEQYF
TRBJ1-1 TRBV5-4 CASRRDRSLGVNTEAFF
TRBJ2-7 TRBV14 CASSPRQTSYEQYF
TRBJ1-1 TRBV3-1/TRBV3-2 CASSQLKNTEAFF
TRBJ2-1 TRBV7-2 CASSFKRTYNEQFF
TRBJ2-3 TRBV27 CASGTRSTDTQYF
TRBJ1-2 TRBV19 CASSYQDRIRGGYTF
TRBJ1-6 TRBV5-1 CASSLEAQDRRGSPLHF
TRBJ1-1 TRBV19 CASREGNSEAFF
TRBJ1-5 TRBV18 CASSPDGTGQPQHF
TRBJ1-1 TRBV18 CASSPSNGNTEAFF
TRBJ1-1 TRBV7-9 CASSLVEGVGTEAFF
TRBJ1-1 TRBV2 CASSSKTENTEAFF
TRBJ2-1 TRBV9 CASSAPRMTSDHNEQFF
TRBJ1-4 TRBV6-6 CASVGQGWEKLFF
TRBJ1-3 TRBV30 CAWSVQAGPSNTIYF
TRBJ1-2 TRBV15 CATSRAGGAGYTF
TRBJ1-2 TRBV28 CASSPGDSPGYGYTF
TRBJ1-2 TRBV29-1 CSVEVTGWNNGYTF
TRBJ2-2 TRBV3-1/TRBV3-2 CASRVATGELFF
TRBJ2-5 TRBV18 CASSLTQETQYF